Listed below are T cell receptor beta chains from one sample, sequenced in a study of a mutant IDH1 vaccine in newly diagnosed glioma. This table comes from immunoSEQ multiplex PCR, and its TCRdb copy is limited to in-frame clones, with some not included. The profile covers 45,000 to 55,000 clones, with around 78% appearing a single time and 1.8% taken by the ten largest. Their cognate antigens are unknown. The sample consisted of PBMCs, taken from a glioma patient whose treatment included an IDH1 peptide vaccine. The receptors here all came from a middle-aged woman with glioma. CDR3s include the opening cysteine and the closing phenylalanine or tryptophan. The order of the fields is V gene, clone size, J gene, D gene, CDR3 DNA, CDR3 protein. A D gene is named only where the DNA matches it firmly. Some rows have no size entry. The others give once, few or many, or a class for an expanded clone.

>TRBV10-2|.|TRBJ1-2|.
TGCGCCAGCAGGACCGGGACCGACTATGGCTACACCTTC
CASRTGTDYGYTF
>TRBV30|.|TRBJ1-2|.
TGTGCCTGGAGTTCACAACCGGGTAATGGCTACACCTTC
CAWSSQPGNGYTF
>TRBV6-1|.|TRBJ2-3|.
TGTGCCAGCAAGGTGACTCCCATTTCAGATACGCAGTATTTT
CASKVTPISDTQYF
>TRBV30|.|TRBJ1-3|.
TGTGCCTGGAGCGAGGACTTCGCCTCTGGAAACACCATATATTTT
CAWSEDFASGNTIYF
>TRBV9|.|TRBJ1-4|.
TGTGCCAGCAGCGTAGGGGTGGCTAATGAAAAACTGTTTTTT
CASSVGVANEKLFF
>TRBV5-6|.|TRBJ2-6|.
TGTGCCAGCAGCCCAGGGACTGGGGCCAACGTCCTGACTTTC
CASSPGTGANVLTF
>TRBV6-6|.|TRBJ2-2|.
TGTGCCAGCAGCCCCCCCCACAACAGGGCATCCGGGGAGCTGTTTTTT
CASSPPHNRASGELFF
>TRBV29-1|few|TRBJ1-1|.
TGCAGCGTTGTTGTGTGGGGGGAGAGCACTGAAGCTTTCTTT
CSVVVWGESTEAFF
>TRBV6-6|.|TRBJ1-3|.
TGTGCCAGCAGTTACAACAGGGTTTTAGGAAACACCATATATTTT
CASSYNRVLGNTIYF
>TRBV5-4|.|TRBJ1-2|.
TGTGCCAGCAGCATGACACTCAACTATGGCTACACCTTC
CASSMTLNYGYTF
>TRBV5-1|.|TRBJ1-1|.
TGCGCCAGCAGCTTGGTCCTCTCGATGAACACTGAAGCTTTCTTT
CASSLVLSMNTEAFF
>TRBV6-5|.|TRBJ1-5|TRBD1
TGTGCCAGCGGGACAGGGGGCGGTCAGCCCCAGCATTTT
CASGTGGGQPQHF
>TRBV5-4|few|TRBJ2-7|TRBD2
TGTGCCAGCGCCATGACGGGGGGAAGCTCCTACGAGCAGTACTTC
CASAMTGGSSYEQYF